These 2 T cell receptor beta chains share one sample of origin, sequenced in a study of somatic mutations in cytotoxic T cells in rheumatoid arthritis. Assay: immunoSEQ multiplex PCR; the TCRdb copy retains only in-frame clones and omits some. The sample contains 25,000 to 30,000 clones, around 84% of which appear only once. Sequenced: CD8+ T cells sorted from blood. These receptors originate from an adult with rheumatoid arthritis.

The chain is built from TRBV4-1 and TRBJ2-2; D not resolved. Germline-derived CDR1 and CDR2 are MGHRA and YSYEKL. There are 14 residues in the CDR3. V lost 1 base, J lost 3 bases, and 6 bases lay in between. The DNA for the CDR3 is TGCGCCAGCAGCCAAGGGGTTTACACCGGGGAGCTGTTTTTT. This encodes CASSQGVYTGELFF.

In nucleotides, the CDR3 is TGTGCCAGCAGTCTACAGGGGGAAGCTTTCTTT. Translating it yields CASSLQGEAFF. The V and J genes are TRBV6-1 and TRBJ1-1; the match to TRBD1 covers 7 bases. V lost 5 bases and J lost 8; bases outside the gene matches: 2. Germline-derived CDR1 and CDR2 are MNHNS and SASEGT. The CDR3 covers 11 residues.